The text below deals with one T cell receptor beta chain. As yet, its antigen is unknown. This sample is part of a study of cytomegalovirus exposure and HLA in healthy donors. Broader study findings: Most TCR sequences were rare, but some public TCRs occurred in many donors. In an earlier analysis, most TCR beta V segments were productive about 87% or about 30% of the time. Reportedly, TCR beta sequences accurately predicted HLA-A and HLA-B alleles in most subjects.

Primers: 60 Vbeta forward and 13 Jbeta reverse. In the source study's methods: An analysis that came later counted tens of millions of unique TCR beta chains, 10 million to 11 million shared. TCRdb's table, derived via immunoSEQ multiplex PCR, lists solely in-frame clones and lacks some. For V, J and clone size, that table is used; D and trimming come from the DNA. The sample yields 170,000 or so clones, approximately 80% seen once. This receptor was taken from a woman aged 50 to 60 in good health and CMV-seronegative. Input material: PBMCs.

Here the CDR3 DNA reads TGTGCCAGCAGTGAAATCAGCGGGGGTTACGAGCAGTACTTC. This sequence encodes CASSEISGGYEQYF. V gene TRBV2 combines with J gene TRBJ2-7; 8 bases match TRBD2. Germline CDR1 reads SNHLY; CDR2 reads FYNNEI. V dropped 2 bases and J dropped 4; count of bases not matched to a gene: 4. There are 14 residues in the CDR3.